The clone carrying this TCR beta chain appeared a few times. Its antigen is currently unknown. The data were obtained in a study of cytomegalovirus exposure and HLA in healthy donors. Germline values: CDR1 SGHTA, CDR2 FQGTGA. The CDR3 is 12 amino acids. Trimming pared 3 bases from V and 10 bases from J, leaving 12 bases between. Study-level findings and limits: Data from an earlier analysis indicated that most TCR beta V segments were productive either about 87% or about 30% of the time. Researchers reported in a later analysis that common viral pathogens appeared linked to several top clusters. Later analysis identified a missense DCLRE1C variant that was linked to TCR beta V- and J-gene trimming.

PCR employed 60 Vbeta and 13 Jbeta primers. The repertoire was sequenced with immunoSEQ multiplex PCR; TCRdb's copy has only in-frame clones and lacks some. The data contain approximately 27,000 clones, approximately 62% of them seen just once; the ten biggest clones take up roughly two fifths. This sequence was found in a male donor in good health and CMV-seropositive. The sample consisted of PBMCs. This chain links TRBV7-3 with TRBJ1-1; the D is unclear. CDR3 in amino acids: CASSFAGVAAFF. DNA of the CDR3: TGTGCCAGCAGCTTCGCAGGTGTCGCAGCTTTCTTT. Drawing the rest from reference TRBV7-3 and TRBJ1-1, the complete variable domain is GAGVSQTPSNKVTEKGKYVELRCDPISGHTALYWYRQSLGQGPEFLIYFQGTGAADDSGLPNDRFFAVRPEGSVSTLKIQRTERGDSAVYLCASSFAGVAAFFGQGTRLTVV.